The clone carrying this T cell receptor (beta chain) was found many times. Its antigen is still unknown. The source of the sample is a study of T cells in Graves' hyperthyroidism and ophthalmopathy. Overall study results and limits: The model foresaw ophthalmopathy a median approximately 6.1 months prior to onset.

The V gene lost 3 bases and the J gene lost 6 bases, with 11 bases spanning the gap. The CDR3 extends over 13 amino acids. Germline CDR1 is SGDLS and CDR2 is YYNGEE. Amplification of TCR beta CDR3 regions used RNA as the template. TCR CDR3 underwent first-round RT-PCR with the HTBI primer set. Each CDR3 protein is one row after TCRdb ran MiXCR on the multiplex PCR reads. The repertoire includes about 110,000 distinct CDR3 sequences, around a sixth of them detected once, and around two fifths sits in the top ten. This TCR was recovered from a woman aged 45-59 years with Graves' hyperthyroidism. The chain joins TRBV9 to TRBJ2-3; D remains ambiguous. Sample: blood. Here the CDR3 reads CASSAEFSDTQYF. The CDR3 nucleotides read TGTGCCAGCAGCGCGGAGTTCAGTGATACGCAGTATTTT.